One sample yielded the 15 T cell receptor beta chains listed below, sequenced in a study of molecular identifiers for immune sequencing clone quantification. Each CDR3 protein gets one entry after TCRdb re-called the PCR reads with MiXCR. This sample has about 640,000 distinct CDR3 sequences, with approximately 20% found just once. Sequencing was carried out using naive CD8+ T cells from blood, with Jurkat cell RNA spiked in. Subset meaning: FACS-sorted CD8+CD4-CCR7+CD45RA+ naive T cells. The receptors shown here come from a human donor in good health. Some libraries in this study had Jurkat cell RNA spiked in.

Details on this clonotype: Just one base apart from a much larger clone, this may be a read error. The chain uses TRBV7-9 and TRBJ1-3; maybe TRBD1 (5 bases). CDR1 SEHNR and CDR2 FQNEAQ come from the germline V gene (reference sequence). This CDR3 is built from 17 residues. The CDR3 reads CASSPILGESSGDTIYF. As DNA, the CDR3 is TGTGCCAGCAGCCCAATCCTAGGGGAGAGCTCTGGAGACACCATATATTTT.

The rearrangement links TRBV6-6 to TRBJ2-7; 13 bases are a match to TRBD2. Germline CDR1 and CDR2: MNHNY and SVGAGI (reference sequence). The trim removed 0 bases at V and 5 bases at J, leaving 10 bases unmatched. This CDR3 has 18 amino acids. This CDR3 reads CASSYSTGLAGVGNEQYF. The CDR3 DNA follows: TGTGCCAGCAGTTACTCGACTGGACTAGCGGGAGTAGGAAACGAGCAGTACTTC.

The table lists this clonotype with many counts. This rearrangement joins TRBV4-1 to TRBJ1-2, with D possibly matching TRBD1 (6 bases). The ends were cut back, 0 bases at V and 2 bases at J, with 10 bases in the middle. CDR3 length equals 15 residues. Germline CDR1 is MGHRA and CDR2 is YSYEKL. The CDR3 sequence: CASSQDNRVNYGYTF. CDR3 DNA sequence: TGCGCCAGCAGCCAAGACAACAGGGTAAACTATGGCTACACCTTC.

The V call is TRBV28, the J call TRBJ1-1, with TRBD1 matching over 8 bases. The J segment lost 0 bases and the V segment lost 1 base, leaving 13 bases of the junction unmatched. Germline V gene sequence: CDR1 MDHEN, CDR2 SYDVKM. This CDR3 comprises 19 residues. The CDR3 DNA follows: TGTGCCAGCAGTTTATCTATATGGGGGACAGGCGCACTGAACACTGAAGCTTTCTTT. It yields the protein CASSLSIWGTGALNTEAFF.

Turning to this clonotype: The junction does not match germline at one end; this may be a read error. V gene TRBV7-2 combines with J gene TRBJ1-1, with no clear D. The germline V gene has CDR1 SGHTA and CDR2 FQGNSA. The CDR3 runs to 12 residues. The CDR3 DNA is TGTGCCTGTACCCCCGGCGGGCTAAAAGCCTTCTTT. Translated, it gives CACTPGGLKAFF.

The gene calls are TRBV11-2 and TRBJ2-3; tentative D call: TRBD2 (6 bases). Germline-derived CDR1 and CDR2 are SGHAT and FQNNGV. There are 14 residues in the CDR3. Trimming cost V 8 bases and J 1 base, with 13 bases left between them. The CDR3 reads CASSWGVGTDTQYF. In nucleotides, the CDR3 is TGTGCCAGCTCGTGGGGGGTCGGCACAGATACGCAGTATTTT. Using reference TRBV11-2 and TRBJ2-3 for the parts outside the CDR3, the full variable domain is EAGVAQSPRYKIIEKRQSVAFWCNPISGHATLYWYQQILGQGPKLLIQFQNNGVVDDSQLPKDRFSAERLKGVDSTLKIQPAKLEDSAVYLCASSWGVGTDTQYFGPGTRLTVL.

The table lists this clonotype with a few counts. The rearrangement uses TRBV13 and TRBJ2-1; 10 bases are a match to TRBD1. Germline V CDR1 and CDR2: PRHDT, FYEKMQ (reference sequence). The CDR3 is 15 amino acids. V trimming: 5 bases; J trimming: 4 bases; junction bases outside the gene matches: 5. CDR3 region: CASSPRTGGYNEQFF. The CDR3 DNA is TGTGCCAGCAGCCCCCGGACAGGGGGTTACAATGAGCAGTTCTTC.

About this clonotype itself: Just one base apart from a much larger clone, this may be a read error. The J gene is TRBJ1-3, the V gene TRBV7-9; D call uncertain. CDR1 is SEHNR and CDR2 is FQNEAQ in the germline V gene (reference sequence). The CDR3 covers 15 residues. Trimming took 1 base from V and 0 from J, leaving 7 bases between them. The CDR3 loop reads CASSLGNNSGNTIYF. CDR3 in DNA: TGTGCCAGCAGCTTAGGCAACAACTCTGGAAACACCATATATTTT.

This clonotype has ten or more counts. The rearrangement links TRBV7-6 to TRBJ2-1; TRBD2 aligns across 8 bases. Germline lookup yields CDR1 SGHVS and CDR2 FNYEAQ. Losses at the gene ends were 2 bases for V and 8 bases for J; bases not matched to a gene: 8. This CDR3 has 15 amino acids. As DNA, the CDR3 is TGTGCCAGCAGCTTAAGGACTAGCAGTGGGGATGAGCAGTTCTTC. Amino acid sequence: CASSLRTSSGDEQFF.

This clonotype was counted at least ten times. V usage is TRBV5-1 and J usage is TRBJ2-3; D remains ambiguous. The length of the CDR3 is 17 residues. CDR1 and CDR2 from the germline V gene are SGHRS and YFSETQ. The V gene lost 0 bases and the J gene lost 3 bases, with 17 bases spanning the gap. The CDR3 nucleotides read TGCGCCAGCAGCTTGGTTTTAGGGATACTTTGGACAGATACGCAGTATTTT. Translation: CASSLVLGILWTDTQYF.

In the case of this clonotype: Being one base from a much bigger clone, this may be a read error. CDR3 in amino acids: CAISSSGGLYNEQFF. In nucleotides, the CDR3 is TGTGCCATCAGTTCGAGCGGGGGGCTATACAATGAGCAGTTCTTC. J is TRBJ2-1 and V is TRBV6-2 or TRBV6-3; 9 bases are shared with TRBD2. Germline CDR1 reads MNHEY; CDR2 reads SVGEGT. CDR3 length: 15 residues.

This sequence joins TRBV3-1 and TRBJ2-1; 9 positions match TRBD2. This CDR3 has 16 amino acids. The V and J ends lost 1 base and 8 bases, in that order; junction bases with no gene match: 9. Germline V gene data show CDR1 as LGHDT and CDR2 as YNNKEL (reference sequence). The CDR3, as DNA: TGTGCCAGCAGCCAAGCCGCCGGGACTAGCTCCTATGAGCAGTTCTTC. Residues: CASSQAAGTSSYEQFF.

Regarding this clonotype: Given a much more abundant clone one base away, this may be a read error. This chain links TRBV4-1 with TRBJ2-7, with D perhaps TRBD1 (5 bases). This CDR3 spans 17 amino acids. Trimming cost V 0 bases and J 6 bases, with 21 bases left between them. The germline CDR1 and CDR2 sequences are MGHRA and YSYEKL. DNA of the CDR3: TGCGCCAGCAGCCAAGAACCACCCCTGGCAAGGGGCCGCGAGCAGTACTTC. Protein sequence: CASSQEPPLARGREQYF.

This clonotype was picked up many times. The chain combines TRBV23-1 with TRBJ1-5; no clear D. TRBV23-1 carries the ORF label, with uncertain function. The CDR3 is 14 residues long. Trimming cost V 3 bases and J 3 bases, with 9 bases left between them. The CDR3 DNA is TGCGCCAGCAGTCATGGCCAGAACAATCAGCCCCAGCATTTT. This gives the protein CASSHGQNNQPQHF.

This clonotype occurred many times. The V call is TRBV19, the J call TRBJ2-7; possible D gene TRBD1, 6 bases. Deletions cut 6 bases from V and 2 bases from J, with 20 bases between. Germline CDR1 LNHDA, CDR2 SQIVND (reference sequence). CDR3 length equals 16 residues. CDR3 amino acids: CASSTPTGFFPYEQYF. The CDR3 nucleotides read TGTGCCAGTAGCACACCCACAGGGTTTTTTCCCTACGAGCAGTACTTC. The whole variable domain, remainder taken from reference TRBV19 and TRBJ2-7, is DGGITQSPKYLFRKEGQNVTLSCEQNLNHDAMYWYRQDPGQGLRLIYYSQIVNDFQKGDIAEGYSVSREKKESFPLTVTSAQKNPTAFYLCASSTPTGFFPYEQYFGPGTRLTVT.